The clone carrying this T cell receptor (beta chain) was observed a handful of times. Only in-frame clones appear in the TCRdb table, and some are missing; sequencing was by immunoSEQ multiplex PCR. The profile shows 800,000 to 1,200,000 clones, around three quarters of them singletons. These data come from a study of shared clonotypes between healthy human individuals. Germline loops: CDR1 LGHNA, CDR2 YSLEER. The CDR3 length is 16 residues. V lost 0 bases to trimming and J lost 0 bases, with 10 bases between them. The rearrangement uses TRBV4-3 and TRBJ2-3; tentative D call: TRBD1 (5 bases). The specimen was memory CD4+ T cells from PBMCs. Specified subset: CD45RA-negative fraction. The clonotype was recovered from a man younger than 35 in good health. Some clones in this sample may be carry-over from other donors' samples. The CDR3 spells CASSQDLGRSTDTQYF. Written as DNA, the CDR3 is TGCGCCAGCAGCCAAGATCTGGGGCGAAGCACAGATACGCAGTATTTT.